This T cell receptor beta chain was sequenced during a study of CD4+ T cells in melanoma. Points from the study as a whole: A reported correlation linked neoantigen-specific CD4+ T cells to CD8+, macrophage and B cell function. Diverse differentiation states were reported for melanoma neoantigen-specific CD4+ T cells.

Produced via immunoSEQ multiplex PCR; TCRdb's table is partial and in-frame only. The table includes some 3,600 clones, 62% detected once. In this sample, this clone turned up a few times. The antigen is not known. This sequence was found in a human donor with melanoma. Sequencing was done on a sample of cells from a culture (not recorded whether cultured in vitro).

Written as DNA, the CDR3 is TGTGCCACCGAACGGGCAGGGAACTATGGCTACACCTTC. The encoded protein is CATERAGNYGYTF. V usage is TRBV6-5 and J usage is TRBJ1-2; a weak D match, TRBD1 (5 bases). Germline CDR1 and CDR2: MNHEY and SVGAGI. V was shortened by 10 bases and J by 2 bases, with 14 bases between the two germline ends. This CDR3 is built from 13 residues.